The 22 T cell receptor beta chains below were found in one sample sequenced in a study of blood T cell repertoires in COVID-19. Assay: immunoSEQ multiplex PCR; the TCRdb copy retains only in-frame clones and omits some. The sample records tens of thousands of clones, 85% to 90% being singletons. Sequencing used peripheral blood. These receptors were obtained from a man aged 70-80 years with active COVID-19.

This chain uses TRBV21-1 with TRBJ2-2; TRBD1, the D gene given by the table, was not confirmed from the DNA. TRBV21-1 is a pseudogene segment. This CDR3 has 13 residues. The CDR3 coding sequence is TGTGCCAGCAGCAGCTGGACAGGGGGCGAGCTGTTTTTT. Residues: CASSSWTGGELFF.

The chain links TRBV18 to TRBJ2-5; unclear D gene. The CDR3 is made up of 15 amino acids. Trimming pared 2 bases from V and 5 bases from J, leaving 15 bases between. Germline CDR1 is KGHSH and CDR2 is LQKENI. Written as DNA, the CDR3 is TGTGCCAGCTCACCATGGAGCAGTTCCCGGGAGACCCAGTACTTC. Its protein product is CASSPWSSSRETQYF.

The genes are TRBV25-1 and TRBJ2-7; the D is unclear. The CDR3 loop spans 13 amino acids. Germline CDR1 is MGHDK and CDR2 is SYGVNS. Trimming shortened V by 3 bases and J by 0 bases, and 6 bases separated the two germline ends. In DNA, the CDR3 is TGTGCCAGCAGTGACTCCCCCTCCTACGAGCAGTACTTC. Its protein is CASSDSPSYEQYF.

The chain links TRBV28 to TRBJ1-1, with 8 bases fitting TRBD1. Germline V gene data show CDR1 as MDHEN and CDR2 as SYDVKM. This CDR3 is 11 amino acids long. Germline trimming cut 10 bases from V and 8 bases from J; bases unmatched to any gene: 6. CDR3 amino acids: CATRGQPEAFF. The CDR3, as DNA: TGTGCCACCAGGGGGCAGCCGGAAGCTTTCTTT.

The chain employs TRBV4-2 and TRBJ2-5, with a weak D call TRBD2 (6 bases). Deletions cut 5 bases from V and 5 bases from J, with 15 bases between. CDR1 LGHNA and CDR2 YNFKEQ come from the germline V gene. There are 14 residues in the CDR3. CDR3 in amino acids: CASSTRGGRETQYF. The DNA of the CDR3 is TGTGCCAGCAGCACCCGGGGTGGGAGGGAGACCCAGTACTTC.

V usage is TRBV11-1 and J usage is TRBJ2-2, with D unresolved. CDR3 length equals 13 residues. Germline CDR1 reads SGHAT; CDR2 reads FQDESV (reference sequence). V dropped 3 bases and J dropped 3 bases, with 5 bases sitting between them. The CDR3 nucleotides are TGTGCCAGCAGCTTCGCGGACACCGGGGAGCTGTTTTTT. Encoded protein: CASSFADTGELFF.

This CDR3 is CASSYSAGNNEQFF. The CDR3 DNA follows: TGTGCCAGCAGTTACTCCGCAGGAAACAATGAGCAGTTCTTC. The genes are TRBV6-5 and TRBJ2-1; D not resolved. Germline values: CDR1 MNHEY, CDR2 SVGAGI. V gave up 0 bases and J gave up 5 bases, with 8 bases separating them. The CDR3 consists of 14 residues.

This clone appeared a single time. This chain uses TRBV5-1 with TRBJ1-1, with TRBD1 matching 7 bases. CDR3 length: 14 amino acids. Germline CDR1 is SGHRS and CDR2 is YFSETQ. Losses at the gene ends were 4 bases for V and 5 bases for J; bases not matched to a gene: 8. CDR3 bases: TGCGCCAGCAGCCCACGACAGGGAGAAACTGAAGCTTTCTTT. This encodes CASSPRQGETEAFF.

This rearrangement joins TRBV7-2 to TRBJ2-5; TRBD2 matches 9 bases. The CDR3 spans 14 residues. V lost 2 bases and J lost 4; bases outside the gene matches: 2. Germline CDR1 and CDR2: SGHTA and FQGNSA. The CDR3 DNA reads as TGTGCCAGCAGCTTAAGGCGGGGGGGAGAGACCCAGTACTTC. Encoded protein: CASSLRRGGETQYF.

The chain has TRBV5-1 and TRBJ2-7, with D possibly matching TRBD2 (5 bases). The length of the CDR3 is 15 residues. Germline CDR1 reads SGHRS; CDR2 reads YFSETQ. Between the trimmed V and J ends, which lost 0 bases and 3 bases, there was a span of 13 bases. The CDR3 sequence: CASSLGLFGDYEQYF. In DNA, the CDR3 is TGCGCCAGCAGCTTGGGCCTCTTCGGGGACTACGAGCAGTACTTC.

The rearrangement links TRBV11-2 to TRBJ2-7, with D tentatively TRBD2 (6 bases). Germline V gene lookup returns CDR1 SGHAT and CDR2 FQNNGV. Between the trimmed V and J ends, which lost 5 bases and 3 bases, there was a span of 17 bases. The CDR3 is made up of 15 amino acids. The CDR3 region has the DNA TGTGCCAGCAGCCGCCAACCCACTAGCTTCTACGAGCAGTACTTC. Protein: CASSRQPTSFYEQYF.

A single count supports this clone. The V gene is TRBV15, the J gene TRBJ2-2; 9 positions agree with TRBD1. Unmatched junction bases numbered 8, after V lost 5 bases and J lost 7 bases. The CDR3 is 15 residues long. The germline gives CDR1 LNHNV, CDR2 YYDKDF (reference sequence). The CDR3, as DNA: TGTGCCACCAGCCCATGGGACAGGGCGGGCGGGGAGCTGTTTTTT. Translation: CATSPWDRAGGELFF. Full variable domain (rest looked up from reference TRBV15 and TRBJ2-2): DAMVIQNPRYQVTQFGKPVTLSCSQTLNHNVMYWYQQKSSQAPKLLFHYYDKDFNNEADTPDNFQSRRPNTSFCFLDIRSPGLGDTAMYLCATSPWDRAGGELFFGEGSRLTVL.

The J gene is TRBJ1-1, the V gene TRBV5-4, with a weak D call TRBD1 (6 bases). V shed 4 bases and J shed 1 base, with 14 bases lying between them. The CDR3 is 15 residues long. Germline CDR1 reads SGHNT; CDR2 reads YYREEE (reference sequence). CDR3 sequence: CASSPNRAANTEAFF. The DNA for the CDR3 is TGTGCCAGCAGCCCGAACAGGGCCGCGAACACTGAAGCTTTCTTT. Supplemented by reference TRBV5-4 and TRBJ1-1, the full variable domain reads ETGVTQSPTHLIKTRGQQVTLRCSSQSGHNTVSWYQQALGQGPQFIFQYYREEENGRGNFPPRFSGLQFPNYSSELNVNALELDDSALYLCASSPNRAANTEAFFGQGTRLTVV.

V gene TRBV27 combines with J gene TRBJ1-2, with D perhaps matching TRBD1 (6 bases). V was trimmed by 5 bases and J by 7 bases, leaving 14 bases between them. The CDR3 spans 13 residues. Germline assignment: CDR1 MNHEY and CDR2 SMNVEV (reference sequence). The CDR3 sequence is CASSLGATGGYTF. The CDR3 DNA is TGTGCCAGCAGTCTGGGGGCAACAGGTGGCTACACCTTC.

V usage is TRBV19 and J usage is TRBJ2-3, with 7 bases lining up with TRBD2. The CDR3 spans 13 residues. V was clipped by 7 bases and J by 2 bases; unmatched bases: 3. The germline CDR1 and CDR2 sequences are LNHDA and SQIVND (reference sequence). As DNA, the CDR3 is TGTGCCAGTACTAGCGGACACACAGATACGCAGTATTTT. It codes for CASTSGHTDTQYF.

The chain recombines TRBV5-4 with TRBJ2-7, with D uncertain. Trimming cost V 0 bases and J 7 bases, with 8 bases left between them. The CDR3 spans 12 residues. CDR1 SGHNT and CDR2 YYREEE come from the germline V gene (reference sequence). CDR3 loop: CASSLVGFEQYF. The CDR3 DNA reads TGTGCCAGCAGCTTGGTCGGGTTTGAGCAGTACTTC.

This clone showed up just a few times. V and J are TRBV30 and TRBJ1-6; D uncertain. V dropped 2 bases and J dropped 8 bases, with 16 bases sitting between them. Germline-derived CDR1 and CDR2 are GTSNPN and SVGIG (reference sequence). The CDR3 spans 15 residues. The CDR3 region is CAWSRAPRADSPLHF. The CDR3 coding sequence is TGTGCCTGGAGTCGGGCCCCGAGGGCGGATTCACCCCTCCACTTT.

The CDR3 protein is CASSPDRTNTEAFF. CDR3 bases: TGCGCCAGCAGCCCTGACAGGACGAACACTGAAGCTTTCTTT. The V gene is TRBV5-1, the J gene TRBJ1-1; the D gene is possibly TRBD1 (6 bases). V dropped 4 bases and J dropped 1 base, with 11 bases sitting between them. This CDR3 contains 14 residues. CDR1 is SGHRS and CDR2 is YFSETQ in the germline V gene.

The chain combines TRBV9 with TRBJ2-3; 8 bases line up with TRBD1. Trimming took 3 bases from V and 4 from J; bases not matched to a gene: 4. The CDR3 is 14 amino acids. Germline V gene data show CDR1 as SGDLS and CDR2 as YYNGEE. The CDR3 DNA follows: TGTGCCAGCAGCGCAGGGGGCGGGCCAGATACGCAGTATTTT. Its translation: CASSAGGGPDTQYF.

This sequence joins TRBV9 and TRBJ2-7; TRBD2 aligns across 9 bases. V shed 0 bases and J 8 bases; nucleotides not matched to a gene: 12. There are 16 residues in the CDR3. Germline CDR1 is SGDLS and CDR2 is YYNGEE. The CDR3 DNA sequence: TGTGCCAGCAGCGTAGGAGGGGCTAGCGGGGTGGAGAAGCAGTACTTC. Translating gives CASSVGGASGVEKQYF.

This clone was counted once. The J gene is TRBJ1-4, the V gene TRBV28; 7 nucleotides align to TRBD1. This CDR3 comprises 15 residues. CDR1 MDHEN and CDR2 SYDVKM come from the germline V gene. The J segment lost 8 bases and the V segment lost 6 bases, leaving 12 bases of the junction unmatched. The CDR3 reads CASSRRVGGVEKLFF. Written as DNA, the CDR3 is TGTGCCAGCAGCCGCCGGGTAGGGGGCGTCGAAAAACTGTTTTTT.

V and J are TRBV19 and TRBJ1-5, with 8 bases fitting TRBD1. The CDR3 has 13 residues. Germline CDR1 and CDR2: LNHDA and SQIVND (reference sequence). Trimming removed 5 bases from V and 6 bases from J; junction bases left unmatched: 3. The CDR3 sequence is CASSGTGAQPQHF. CDR3 in DNA: TGTGCCAGTAGTGGGACAGGTGCTCAGCCCCAGCATTTT.